This T cell receptor beta chain was found in a study of T cell responses to AZD1222 COVID-19 vaccine. This table comes from immunoSEQ multiplex PCR, and its TCRdb copy is limited to in-frame clones, with some not included. The sample records roughly 180,000 clones, over 75% being singletons. Germline loops: CDR1 MDHEN, CDR2 SYDVKM. The CDR3 extends over 20 amino acids. V was clipped by 2 bases and J by 3 bases; unmatched bases: 17. The input for sequencing was peripheral blood, taken on day 0 of AZD1222 vaccination. The rearrangement uses TRBV28 and TRBJ2-1, with 9 bases that match TRBD2. This receptor was taken from an adult in good health. Written as DNA, the CDR3 is TGTGCCAGCAGTTTAAGGAACGGAGATAGCGGGGGTTATTTCTACAATGAGCAGTTCTTC. As protein: CASSLRNGDSGGYFYNEQFF.